This T cell receptor beta chain was profiled in a study of CD4+ T cells in melanoma (dated 2022 in TCRdb). Notes on the research overall: Neoantigen-specific CD4+ T cells in human melanoma were investigated in the study. On the study overall, not on this receptor specifically: Neoantigen-specific CD4+ T cells in melanoma were reported to have a range of differentiation states. The report described a correlation between neoantigen-specific CD4+ T cells and the function of CD8+ T cells, macrophages and B cells.

Library prep was done by the immunoSEQ multiplex PCR assay. TCRdb obtained this table from immuneACCESS and retained in-frame rearrangements with V and J assigned. These tables miss some clones; where compared with another copy, unresolved V genes account for less than half of the shortfall, and the remainder is unexplained. Present in this sample are 120,000 to 150,000 clones, about nine tenths of which were seen just once. The top ten clonotypes cover approximately 1.5% of the sample. The donors were people with melanoma. The V end loses 5 bases and the J end loses 0 bases, and a stretch of 11 bases separates them. From the cysteine through the phenylalanine, the CDR3 covers 14 amino acids. Only CDR3 DNA is held: 42 bases, read in frame from base 1. Reading the germline V gene gives CDR1 SGHRS and CDR2 YFSETQ. This clone was observed a single time. Its recognized antigen is unknown. Base qualities are not at hand, and no much larger clone is one base apart.

The rearrangement combines TRBV5-1 with TRBJ2-5; the D segment may tentatively be TRBD1 or TRBD2, each giving 5 matched bases. The source of this sequence is a human donor with melanoma. The nucleotide sequence is TGCGCCAGCAGGGGGACGCCGGACCAAGAGACCCAGTACTTC. Translation gives CASRGTPDQETQYF.